The 17 T cell receptor beta chains given below trace back to one sample, sequenced in a study of blood T cell repertoires in COVID-19. Sequencing used immunoSEQ multiplex PCR; TCRdb keeps in-frame clones, though not all of them. The sample includes 200,000 or so clones, roughly 87% of them seen just once. Sequencing was done on a sample of PBMCs or T cells enriched from blood (not recorded which). Receptor source: a woman in her thirties or forties with acute COVID-19.

This clone appeared once. This sequence joins TRBV28 and TRBJ1-2; D not certain. Trimming shortened V by 7 bases and J by 8 bases, and 14 bases separated the two germline ends. CDR3 length: 12 residues. Per germline, CDR1 MDHEN and CDR2 SYDVKM. The CDR3 reads CASTILGGGYTF. As DNA, the CDR3 is TGTGCCAGCACCATACTCGGAGGAGGCTACACCTTC.

The rearrangement links TRBV9 to TRBJ1-1, with 10 bases that match TRBD1. Germline lookup yields CDR1 SGDLS and CDR2 YYNGEE. V lost 3 bases, J lost 4 bases, and 6 bases stayed unmatched. CDR3 length: 15 residues. The CDR3 nucleotides read TGTGCCAGCAGCGCGAGGGGACAGGGGAGCACTGAAGCTTTCTTT. The encoded protein is CASSARGQGSTEAFF.

In DNA, the CDR3 is TGTGCCAGCAGTTCCTCAGGGGGCGTTCAGTACTTC. Translating it yields CASSSSGGVQYF. The V call is TRBV12-3 or TRBV12-4, the J call TRBJ2-7; TRBD1 aligns across 8 bases. V lost 4 bases to trimming and J lost 10 bases; unmatched junction nucleotides: 6. The CDR3 spans 12 residues.

The chain uses TRBV6-5 and TRBJ2-5; 7 nucleotides line up with TRBD1. The V gene end was trimmed by 6 bases and the J gene end by 5 bases; junction bases not matched to a gene: 12. The length of the CDR3 is 15 residues. Looked up from germline, CDR1 is MNHEY and CDR2 is SVGAGI. The CDR3 loop reads CASRPQEGGGETQYF. DNA of the CDR3: TGTGCCAGCAGGCCTCAGGAAGGGGGCGGGGAGACCCAGTACTTC.

This sequence joins TRBV15 and TRBJ2-2; a weak D match, TRBD1 (5 bases). Per the germline V gene, CDR1 is LNHNV and CDR2 is YYDKDF (reference sequence). Trimming pared 3 bases from V and 4 bases from J, leaving 12 bases between. The CDR3 is 15 residues long. CDR3 sequence (DNA): TGTGCCACCAGCAGGGCGACAGTGATCACCGGGGAGCTGTTTTTT. It translates to CATSRATVITGELFF.

The chain combines TRBV7-2 with TRBJ2-1; D possibly corresponds to TRBD2 (6 bases). Germline V CDR1 and CDR2: SGHTA, FQGNSA. This CDR3 is 17 amino acids long. V lost 5 bases to trimming and J lost 0 bases, with 17 bases between them. The chain's CDR3 is CASSDTGLLRSYNEQFF. CDR3 bases: TGTGCCAGCAGCGATACGGGACTGCTTCGCTCCTACAATGAGCAGTTCTTC.

This chain connects TRBV4-2 to TRBJ1-2, with D uncertain. This CDR3 spans 14 amino acids. Germline V lookup: CDR1 LGHNA, CDR2 YNFKEQ. Deletions cut 1 base from V and 4 bases from J, with 10 bases between. CDR3 residues: CASSQGTRGYGYTF. CDR3 sequence (DNA): TGTGCCAGCAGCCAAGGGACGCGGGGCTATGGCTACACCTTC.

The V gene is TRBV7-2, the J gene TRBJ2-1; 9 nucleotides line up with TRBD2. There are 15 residues in the CDR3. Germline V gene lookup returns CDR1 SGHTA and CDR2 FQGNSA. Trimming took 5 bases from V and 7 from J; bases not matched to a gene: 9. The CDR3 is CASSLGLAGDNEQFF. The CDR3 bases are TGTGCCAGCAGCCTGGGATTAGCGGGAGATAATGAGCAGTTCTTC.

The V call is TRBV27, the J call TRBJ2-2; possibly TRBD1 for D (6 bases). This CDR3 is 15 amino acids long. The V and J ends lost 6 bases and 1 base respectively, with 12 bases between them. Germline CDR1 is MNHEY and CDR2 is SMNVEV (reference sequence). The CDR3 region is CASRPWGLNTGELFF. The CDR3 DNA reads TGTGCCAGCAGGCCGTGGGGGCTGAACACCGGGGAGCTGTTTTTT.

The rearrangement uses TRBV30 and TRBJ2-5, with a weak D call TRBD2 (5 bases). There are 17 residues in the CDR3. The V and J ends lost 1 base and 5 bases respectively, with 23 bases between them. CDR1 is GTSNPN and CDR2 is SVGIG in the germline V gene (reference sequence). CDR3 region: CAWSDLRYSDNSETQYF. CDR3 nucleotides: TGTGCCTGGAGTGACTTGAGATATAGCGATAACTCGGAGACCCAGTACTTC.

V gene TRBV6-5 combines with J gene TRBJ2-2; 8 bases fit TRBD2. The CDR3 loop spans 15 amino acids. Germline V lookup: CDR1 MNHEY, CDR2 SVGAGI. Trimming removed 10 bases from V and 3 bases from J; junction bases left unmatched: 10. CDR3 region: CAIQRGGHDTGELFF. CDR3 DNA sequence: TGTGCCATACAACGGGGGGGCCATGACACCGGGGAGCTGTTTTTT.

The V and J genes are TRBV4-3 and TRBJ2-1; TRBD1 might be the D (6 bases). Looked up from germline, CDR1 is LGHNA and CDR2 is YSLEER. The CDR3 length is 16 residues. With 0 bases removed from V and 6 bases from J, the gap between germline ends came to 15 bases. The CDR3 nucleotides are TGCGCCAGCAGCCAAGATTGGCCCCGAGGGGGCAATGAGCAGTTCTTC. Protein: CASSQDWPRGGNEQFF.

V and J are TRBV5-6 and TRBJ2-1; perhaps TRBD2 as D (5 bases). The germline CDR1 and CDR2 sequences are SGHDT and YYEEEE. V was shortened by 0 bases and J by 6 bases, with 7 bases between the two germline ends. CDR3 size: 13 residues. The DNA of the CDR3 is TGTGCCAGCAGCTTGGGGAGGAGCAATGAGCAGTTCTTC. This encodes CASSLGRSNEQFF. Based on the CDR3 plus reference TRBV5-6 and TRBJ2-1, the full variable domain is DAGVTQSPTHLIKTRGQQVTLRCSPKSGHDTVSWYQQALGQGPQFIFQYYEEEERQRGNFPDRFSGHQFPNYSSELNVNALLLGDSALYLCASSLGRSNEQFFGPGTRLTVL.

The chain joins TRBV5-8 to TRBJ2-3; perhaps TRBD1 as D (6 bases). The germline gives CDR1 SGHTS, CDR2 YDEGEE. The V gene lost 7 bases and the J gene lost 4 bases, with 16 bases spanning the gap. CDR3 length equals 14 residues. CDR3 nucleotides: TGTGCCAGCGACCTTGGGGGCTCAGCAGATACGCAGTATTTT. This sequence encodes CASDLGGSADTQYF.

This sequence joins TRBV7-3 and TRBJ2-6; possibly TRBD2 for D (5 bases). V dropped 5 bases and J dropped 0 bases, with 8 bases sitting between them. Looked up from germline, CDR1 is SGHTA and CDR2 is FQGTGA. The CDR3 is 15 residues long. CDR3 protein: CASSRGNSGANVLTF. The DNA for the CDR3 is TGTGCCAGCAGCAGAGGGAACTCTGGGGCCAACGTCCTGACTTTC.

This clone was seen only once. J is TRBJ2-3 and V is TRBV7-9, with 8 bases identical to TRBD2. Looked up from germline, CDR1 is SEHNR and CDR2 is FQNEAQ (reference sequence). CDR3 length equals 16 residues. V was clipped by 3 bases and J by 3 bases; unmatched bases: 8. The CDR3 here is CASSFRGGSSTDTQYF. The CDR3 coding sequence is TGTGCCAGCAGCTTTCGGGGGGGCTCTTCTACAGATACGCAGTATTTT.

This chain joins TRBV12-5 and TRBJ2-5; possible D gene TRBD1, 6 bases. Germline V gene data show CDR1 as LGHNT and CDR2 as FRNRAP. V gave up 1 base and J gave up 2 bases, with 20 bases separating them. This CDR3 is built from 18 residues. The CDR3 coding sequence is TGTGCTAGTGGTTTGGCCTCCCCCGGCTACAGGGATCAAGAGACCCAGTACTTC. Protein sequence: CASGLASPGYRDQETQYF.